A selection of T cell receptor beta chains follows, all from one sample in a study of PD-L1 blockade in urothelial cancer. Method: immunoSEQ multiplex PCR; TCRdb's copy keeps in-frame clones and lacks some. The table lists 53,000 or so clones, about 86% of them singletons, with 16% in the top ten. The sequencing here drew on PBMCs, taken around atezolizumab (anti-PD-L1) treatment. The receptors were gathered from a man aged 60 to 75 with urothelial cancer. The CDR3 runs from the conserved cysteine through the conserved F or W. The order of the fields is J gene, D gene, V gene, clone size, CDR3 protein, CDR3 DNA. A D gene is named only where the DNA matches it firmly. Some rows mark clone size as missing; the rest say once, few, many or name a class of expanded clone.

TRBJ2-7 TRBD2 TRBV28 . CASRGAGGSYEQYF TGTGCCAGCAGGGGAGCGGGAGGGTCCTACGAGCAGTACTTC
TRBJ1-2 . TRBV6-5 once CASSSFGTGNYGYTF TGTGCCAGCAGTTCCTTCGGAACAGGGAACTATGGCTACACCTTC
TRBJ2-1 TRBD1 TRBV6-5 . CASSFYGQGANEQFF TGTGCCAGCAGTTTCTACGGACAGGGGGCCAATGAGCAGTTCTTC
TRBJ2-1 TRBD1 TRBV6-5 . CASRQGNEQFF TGTGCCAGCCGACAGGGGAATGAGCAGTTCTTC
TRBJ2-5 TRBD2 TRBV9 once CASSVGREGTQYF TGTGCCAGCAGCGTCGGACGGGAGGGGACCCAGTACTTC
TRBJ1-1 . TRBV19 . CASSTTGLNTEAFF TGTGCCAGTAGTACCACAGGCCTGAACACTGAAGCTTTCTTT
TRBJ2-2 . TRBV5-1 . CASSLKPSVAGELFF TGCGCCAGCAGCTTGAAGCCTAGCGTAGCCGGGGAGCTGTTTTTT
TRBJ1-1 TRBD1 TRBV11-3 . CASSLSWDSTEAFF TGTGCCAGCAGCTTAAGTTGGGACAGCACTGAAGCTTTCTTT
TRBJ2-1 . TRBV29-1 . CSVGRDSVNEQFF TGCAGCGTCGGGCGGGATAGTGTCAATGAGCAGTTCTTC
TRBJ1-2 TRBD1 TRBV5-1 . CASSPGTGDALYTF TGCGCCAGCAGCCCTGGGACAGGGGATGCTCTCTACACCTTC
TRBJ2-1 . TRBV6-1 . CASRREAVHEQFF TGTGCCAGCCGACGGGAAGCGGTGCATGAGCAGTTCTTC
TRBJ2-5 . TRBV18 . CASSLQGSGWTQYF TGTGCCAGCTCACTGCAGGGATCGGGCTGGACCCAGTACTTC
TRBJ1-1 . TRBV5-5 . CASSADPNTEAFF TGTGCCAGCAGCGCGGATCCAAACACTGAAGCTTTCTTT
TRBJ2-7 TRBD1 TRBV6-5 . CASSYSGQGNYEQYF TGTGCCAGCAGTTACTCAGGACAGGGGAATTACGAGCAGTACTTC
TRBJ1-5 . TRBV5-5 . CASSLFPPSQGNQPQHF TGTGCCAGCAGCTTGTTCCCCCCTTCGCAGGGGAATCAGCCCCAGCATTTT